This TCR beta chain was observed in a study of blood T cell repertoires in COVID-19. Looking at the study overall: Sites in the United States, Italy and Spain provided acute and convalescent COVID-19 samples.

Residents of about two dozen US areas, aged about 18 to 95 years, made up the participants. Cohort assignment relied on participant-reported clinical history. Trimming removed 10 bases from V and 0 bases from J, with 12 bases in between. Germline V lookup: CDR1 SEHNR, CDR2 FQNEAQ (reference sequence). This CDR3 is 14 amino acids long. Per the study methods: Quantification of nucleated cells was approximated via reference gene primer amplification. Assay used: immunoSEQ multiplex PCR; TCRdb lists only in-frame clones, some missing. V, J and clone size reflect that table, while D and trimming were determined from the DNA. The sample lists 130,000 to 150,000 clones; 84% were seen once.

The sample comprised PBMCs or T cells enriched from blood (not recorded which). This chain uses TRBV7-9 with TRBJ2-2; the D is unclear. The clonotype originates from a man aged 35 to 55 with acute COVID-19. CDR3: CATLPPSNTGELFF. CDR3 DNA: TGTGCCACCCTCCCTCCCTCGAACACCGGGGAGCTGTTTTTT.